Here is one T cell receptor beta chain with its context. This clone has only a few counts. The specificity of this receptor is unknown. Base qualities were left out, and no much larger clone turns up one base away. These data belong to a study of cytomegalovirus exposure and HLA in healthy donors listed by TCRdb under 2017. Background for the entire study: According to a later analysis, one platform produced both the 120 validation repertoires and the approximately 670 repertoires of the first cohort. Along with the roughly 670-subject first cohort, a separate validation cohort of around 110 different subjects was used. The study aimed to test whether cataloging public T cell receptors could reveal signatures of past pathogen exposure. The study combined high-throughput TCR immunosequencing, statistical association of individual TCRs with disease status, and machine learning to predict cytomegalovirus infection status.

Libraries came from the immunoSEQ multiplex PCR assay. The source study handled its data this way. To diagnose cytomegalovirus status from the catalog of TCR beta chain sequences, a statistical classification framework was built. Held by TCRdb, this immuneACCESS table contains in-frame sequences only and omits some clones. Under half of the omission traces to an unresolved V gene where checked; the cause of the rest is unknown. For V, J and clone size, that table is used; D and trimming come from the DNA. The sample table holds around 60,000 clones, of which about 91% were seen once. Jointly, the top ten make up over 1% of the sample. Beyond this particular receptor, the publication reports: The classifier was reported to diagnose cytomegalovirus status with high specificity and sensitivity in both the original and validation cohorts. The study listed 150 to 200 TCR beta chains as associated with cytomegalovirus. In vitro tests confirmed that a few of the cytomegalovirus-associated TCR beta chains recognize cytomegalovirus antigens. According to the authors, the approach could potentially be generalized to other disease states and immunological phenotypes. Of the cluster scores, approximately 94% were above 0 in a later analysis, which found that TCRs clustered in the first cohort also tended to co-occur in the 120 validation repertoires. All 120 or so repertoires were used to score co-occurrence in the validation cohort in a later analysis, because that analysis had no HLA typing for the cohort. Across donors, most TCR sequences were observed very rarely, whereas some public TCRs were present in many individuals.

The germline V gene yields KGHSH for CDR1 and LQKENI for CDR2. Including cysteine and phenylalanine, the CDR3 has 14 amino acids. The CDR3 DNA has 42 bases and is translated from base 1. Deletion took 2 bases off V and 3 bases off J, with a span of 8 bases between the germline ends. Separate from the approximately 690-subject first cohort, the validation cohort of 120 subjects was the group to which the donors belonged. The chain uses TRBV18 and TRBJ1-5, with the D gene too uncertain to name. This clonotype was sampled from a woman aged 18-29 years in good health and CMV-seronegative. Sequenced sample: PBMCs. In nucleotides, the sequence is TGTGCCAGCTCACCAAGCGGGGTCAATCAGCCCCAGCATTTT. It encodes CASSPSGVNQPQHF.